Listed below are T cell receptor beta chains from one sample, sequenced in a study of cytomegalovirus exposure and HLA in healthy donors. Sequencing used immunoSEQ multiplex PCR; TCRdb keeps in-frame clones, though not all of them. The sample yields roughly 180,000 clones, 77% seen once. The sample consisted of PBMCs. These receptors were taken from a man in his late teens or twenties in good health and CMV-seronegative. CDR3s include the opening cysteine and the closing phenylalanine or tryptophan.

V gene	J gene	CDR3 protein
TRBV27	TRBJ2-7	CASSFSGSSYEQYF
TRBV4-1	TRBJ2-7	CASSQGTSGAPYEQYF
TRBV13	TRBJ2-7	CASSAGAGDLNEQYF
TRBV4-1	TRBJ2-7	CASSQTPGTGVYEQYF
TRBV6-6	TRBJ2-2	CATRLAGVPGELFF
TRBV16	TRBJ2-7	CASSQSRFGTYEQYF
TRBV19	TRBJ1-2	CASSRTGDGYTF
TRBV13	TRBJ1-2	CASSLTLRDRDNYGYTF
TRBV7-4	TRBJ2-1	CASSLGGLAGITHYYNEQFF
TRBV18	TRBJ1-2	CASSPPGTANYGYTF
TRBV5-1	TRBJ1-5	CASSLDTGGWVGDQPQHF
TRBV27	TRBJ2-5	CASSLTIPPETQYF
TRBV4-2	TRBJ2-5	CASSQDWSPRETQYF
TRBV18	TRBJ1-4	CASSPDTTNEKLFF
TRBV19	TRBJ2-1	CASSIDLASGTYNEQFF
TRBV10-3	TRBJ2-3	CAISVQFRGLAGAESSTDTQYF
TRBV7-9	TRBJ1-2	CASSLGSYGYTF
TRBV7-9	TRBJ1-4	CASSLERVLFF
TRBV7-9	TRBJ2-1	CASSRTGTLNEQFF
TRBV27	TRBJ2-3	CASVERALTLFRSTDTQYF
TRBV21-1	TRBJ2-5	CASSKPKRQPQETQYF
TRBV2	TRBJ1-1	CASSPSLRLVIRLNTEAFF